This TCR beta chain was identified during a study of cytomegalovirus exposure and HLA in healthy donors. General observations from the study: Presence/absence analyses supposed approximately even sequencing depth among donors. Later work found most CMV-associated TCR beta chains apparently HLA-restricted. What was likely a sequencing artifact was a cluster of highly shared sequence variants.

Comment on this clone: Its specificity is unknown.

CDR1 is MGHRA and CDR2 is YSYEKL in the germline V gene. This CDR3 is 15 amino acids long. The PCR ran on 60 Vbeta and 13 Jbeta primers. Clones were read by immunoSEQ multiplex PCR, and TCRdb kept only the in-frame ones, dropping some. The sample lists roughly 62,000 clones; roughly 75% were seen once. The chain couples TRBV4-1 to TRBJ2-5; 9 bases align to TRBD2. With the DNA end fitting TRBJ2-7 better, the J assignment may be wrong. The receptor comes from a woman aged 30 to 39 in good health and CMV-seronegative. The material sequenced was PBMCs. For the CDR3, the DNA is TGCGCCAGCAGCCACGGGCTAGCGGGACCCTACGAGCAGTACTTC. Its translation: CASSHGLAGPYEQYF.